Reported below is one T cell receptor beta chain. Its cognate antigen is unknown. The CDR3 consists of 13 residues. Trimming removed 5 bases at V and 7 bases at J, with 15 bases between. CDR1 is SGHVS and CDR2 is FQNEAQ in the germline V gene. Every participant with HIV received treatment in the United States. The sample is drawn from a study of long-term antiretroviral therapy in people with HIV. Study-wide findings and caveats: Blood was collected between about 2004 and 2017, possibly under older ART regimens. Clones that had undergone expansion before ART prevailed in the repertoire throughout all time points.

Run at survey level, the immunoSEQ assay was version v3.0. Each sample had sequencing targeting roughly 35,000-55,000 T-cell genomes. Sequencing used immunoSEQ multiplex PCR; TCRdb keeps in-frame clones, though not all of them. This sample has some 27,000 clones, with about 84% found just once. The chain combines TRBV7-8 with TRBJ2-7; D call uncertain. This material consisted of unsorted PBMCs, taken 4.7 to 5 years after starting antiretroviral therapy. This sequence originates from a man aged 35 to 55 with HIV. The CDR3 coding sequence is TGTGCCAGCAGCCCCCAAACCTTTTGGGAGCAGTACTTC. Its translation is CASSPQTFWEQYF.